Following are 5 T cell receptor beta chains from one sample sequenced in a study of identical twins (dated by TCRdb to the mid-2010s). Library creation used 5' RACE. Instrument used: Illumina HiSeq 2000. Using fastp trimming at Q25 and MiXCR clonotype assembly, TCRdb reanalyzed the public sequencing data and kept in-frame beta chains. One record per CDR3 amino acid sequence lists the most common genes and DNA. Across this sample there are 350,000 to 600,000 distinct CDR3 sequences, with over 12% seen only once. The ten largest clones add up to around 0.48% of the sample. This sample was shared with a second study, whose subject was yellow fever vaccine responses in identical twins.

The material sequenced was CD4+ T cells sorted from blood. The origin of the receptors is a woman aged 18-35 years in good health.

V and J are TRBV6-1 and TRBJ1-1, with a weak D call TRBD1 (5 bases). The CDR3 contains 13 residues. Germline-derived CDR1 and CDR2 are MNHNS and SASEGT. Trimming took 4 bases from V and 8 from J, leaving 14 bases between them. The CDR3, as DNA: TGTGCCAGCAGTGGGGGAGGGGTAAGGGAAGCTTTCTTT. The encoded protein is CASSGGGVREAFF.

This clonotype was picked up a small number of times. V and J are TRBV29-1 and TRBJ2-7, with a weak D call TRBD2 (5 bases). Per the germline V gene, CDR1 is SQVTM and CDR2 is ANQGSEA. V gave up 0 bases and J gave up 7 bases, with 19 bases separating them. The CDR3 is 15 residues long. This CDR3 is CSVEDFAWEQREQYF. DNA for the CDR3: TGCAGCGTTGAAGACTTTGCTTGGGAGCAGAGGGAGCAGTACTTC.

This clonotype has a single count. J is TRBJ1-6 and V is TRBV20-1, with D hard to call. Trimming removed 4 bases from V and 6 bases from J, with 10 bases in between. The CDR3 is made up of 13 amino acids. Germline V gene lookup returns CDR1 DFQATT and CDR2 SNEGSKA (reference sequence). CDR3 sequence (DNA): TGCAGTGCTAAAAAGGATGGTAATTCACCCCTCCACTTT. Translation: CSAKKDGNSPLHF.

The J gene is TRBJ2-2, the V gene TRBV20-1, with 12 bases lining up with TRBD1. V shed 4 bases, J shed 3 bases, and the junction held 9 bases outside the gene matches. CDR1 and CDR2 (germline): DFQATT, SNEGSKA (reference sequence). This CDR3 has 17 amino acids. The CDR3 coding sequence is TGCAGTGCTACCGGGACAGGGGGCAATTGGGACACCGGGGAGCTGTTTTTT. It translates to CSATGTGGNWDTGELFF.

A few counts support this clonotype. V usage is TRBV4-1 and J usage is TRBJ2-7; 9 positions agree with TRBD2. CDR1 and CDR2 from the germline V gene are MGHRA and YSYEKL. V lost 0 bases, J lost 5 bases, and 11 bases stayed unmatched. The CDR3 has 17 residues. The CDR3 here is CASSQDIAGAVRDEQYF. The CDR3 nucleotides read TGCGCCAGCAGCCAAGATATAGCGGGAGCCGTTCGTGACGAGCAGTACTTC.